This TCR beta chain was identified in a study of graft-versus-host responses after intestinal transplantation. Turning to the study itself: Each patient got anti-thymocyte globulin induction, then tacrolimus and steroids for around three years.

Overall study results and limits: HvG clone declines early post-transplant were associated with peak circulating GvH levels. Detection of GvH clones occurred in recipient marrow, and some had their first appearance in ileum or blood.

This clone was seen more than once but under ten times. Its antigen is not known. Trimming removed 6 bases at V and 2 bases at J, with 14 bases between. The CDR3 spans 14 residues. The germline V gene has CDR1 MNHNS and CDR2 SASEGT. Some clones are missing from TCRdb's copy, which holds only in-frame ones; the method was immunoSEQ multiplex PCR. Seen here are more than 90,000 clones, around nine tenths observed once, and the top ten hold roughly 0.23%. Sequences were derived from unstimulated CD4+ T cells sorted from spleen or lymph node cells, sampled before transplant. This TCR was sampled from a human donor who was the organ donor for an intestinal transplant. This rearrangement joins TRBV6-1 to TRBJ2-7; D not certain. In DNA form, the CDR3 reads TGTGCCAGCAGATCGCCAGACACACCCTACGAGCAGTACTTC. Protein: CASRSPDTPYEQYF.